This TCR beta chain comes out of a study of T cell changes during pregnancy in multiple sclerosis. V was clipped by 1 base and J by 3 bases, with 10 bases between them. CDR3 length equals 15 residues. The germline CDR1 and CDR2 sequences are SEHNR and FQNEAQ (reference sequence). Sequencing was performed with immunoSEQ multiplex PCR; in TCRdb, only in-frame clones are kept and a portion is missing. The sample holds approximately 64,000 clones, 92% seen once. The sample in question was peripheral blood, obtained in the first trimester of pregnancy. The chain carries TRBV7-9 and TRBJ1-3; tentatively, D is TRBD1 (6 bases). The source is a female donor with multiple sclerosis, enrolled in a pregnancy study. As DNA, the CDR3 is TGTGCCAGCAGCTTAGTACAGGGTGGTGGAAACACCATATATTTT. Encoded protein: CASSLVQGGGNTIYF.